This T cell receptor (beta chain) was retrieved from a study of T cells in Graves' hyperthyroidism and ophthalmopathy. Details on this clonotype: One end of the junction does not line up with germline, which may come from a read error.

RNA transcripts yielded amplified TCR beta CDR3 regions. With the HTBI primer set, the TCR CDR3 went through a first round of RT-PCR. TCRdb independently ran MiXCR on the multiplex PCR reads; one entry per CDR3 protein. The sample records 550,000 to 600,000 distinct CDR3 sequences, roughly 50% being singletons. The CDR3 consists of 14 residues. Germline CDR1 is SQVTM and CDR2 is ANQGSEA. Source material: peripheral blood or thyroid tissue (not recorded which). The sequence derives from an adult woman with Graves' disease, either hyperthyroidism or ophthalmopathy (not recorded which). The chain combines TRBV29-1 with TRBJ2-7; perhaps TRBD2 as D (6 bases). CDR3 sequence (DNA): TGCAGCGTAGCCGGGACTGCTAGCTCCTACGAGCAGTGCTTC. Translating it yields CSVAGTASSYEQCF.